These T cell receptor beta chains were read from a single sample in a study of blood T cells in healthy people across ages. TCRdb re-derived calls from the 5' RACE reads in MiXCR, one entry per CDR3 protein. The sample has 550,000 to 800,000 distinct CDR3 sequences, about 21% seen once; the top ten hold approximately 3.6%. The source material was blood. The receptors here all came from a man in his 70s in good health. CDR3s include the opening cysteine and the closing phenylalanine or tryptophan. The order of the fields is V gene, J gene, D gene, clone size, CDR3 DNA, CDR3 protein. D genes are given only for firm matches. Rows give clone size only sometimes, using once, few, many, or a class for an expanded clone.

v_call: TRBV20-1; j_call: TRBJ2-4; d_call: -; clone_size: many; cdr3_nt: TGCAGTGCTTCCCGGGAGAAACAAAACATTCAGTACTTC; cdr3_aa: CSASREKQNIQYF
v_call: TRBV18; j_call: TRBJ1-1; d_call: -; clone_size: few; cdr3_nt: TGTGCCAGCTCACCACGGGCAGGTGGGACTGAAGCTTTCTTT; cdr3_aa: CASSPRAGGTEAFF
v_call: TRBV28; j_call: TRBJ2-7; d_call: TRBD1; clone_size: many; cdr3_nt: TGTGCCAGCAGCGGACAGGGCTACGAGCAGTACTTC; cdr3_aa: CASSGQGYEQYF
v_call: TRBV20-1; j_call: TRBJ2-1; d_call: TRBD2; clone_size: many; cdr3_nt: TGCAGTGCTAATCTAGCGGGGAGCCTTATTGAGCAGTTCTTC; cdr3_aa: CSANLAGSLIEQFF
v_call: TRBV18; j_call: TRBJ2-2; d_call: -; clone_size: -; cdr3_nt: TGTGCCAGCTCACCCAAGGGAGCTGGGGAGCTGTTTTTT; cdr3_aa: CASSPKGAGELFF
v_call: TRBV12-3/TRBV12-4; j_call: TRBJ2-3; d_call: -; clone_size: -; cdr3_nt: TGTGCCAGCAGTTTCAGGGAAGGAGATACGGAATATTTT; cdr3_aa: CASSFREGDTEYF
v_call: TRBV11-1; j_call: TRBJ2-1; d_call: TRBD2; clone_size: -; cdr3_nt: TGTGCCACCCGCAGGGGACCTAGCGGGGGTAAGGGGCGCTCCTACAATGAGCAGTTCTTC; cdr3_aa: CATRRGPSGGKGRSYNEQFF
v_call: TRBV15; j_call: TRBJ2-3; d_call: -; clone_size: -; cdr3_nt: TGTGCCACCAGCAGAGATCGCACATGGTCGCAGAATACGCAGTATTTT; cdr3_aa: CATSRDRTWSQNTQYF
v_call: TRBV5-6; j_call: TRBJ1-6; d_call: -; clone_size: -; cdr3_nt: TGTGCCAGCAGCGGAGGACAGCCTTATAATTCACCCCTCCACTTT; cdr3_aa: CASSGGQPYNSPLHF
v_call: TRBV7-9; j_call: TRBJ2-2; d_call: -; clone_size: few; cdr3_nt: TGTGCCAGCAGTCCTAGGCCCGGGGCCCAGAACACCGGGGAGCTGTTTTTT; cdr3_aa: CASSPRPGAQNTGELFF
v_call: TRBV5-6; j_call: TRBJ1-4; d_call: TRBD1; clone_size: -; cdr3_nt: TGTGCCAGCACCTTCGGAAGTAACAGGGGAAAACTGTTTTTT; cdr3_aa: CASTFGSNRGKLFF
v_call: TRBV9; j_call: TRBJ2-5; d_call: -; clone_size: -; cdr3_nt: TGTGCCAGCAGCGTAGGGGGCACGCCCCAAGAGACCCAGTACTTC; cdr3_aa: CASSVGGTPQETQYF
v_call: TRBV10-2; j_call: TRBJ2-3; d_call: -; clone_size: -; cdr3_nt: TGCGCCAGCAGTGACAGGGAGTATGGGACAGATACGCAGTATTTT; cdr3_aa: CASSDREYGTDTQYF
v_call: TRBV19; j_call: TRBJ2-5; d_call: -; clone_size: -; cdr3_nt: TGTGCCAGTAGTATAGACAAGGGATCCCAACAAGAGACCCGGTACTTC; cdr3_aa: CASSIDKGSQQETRYF
v_call: TRBV18; j_call: TRBJ2-7; d_call: TRBD1; clone_size: few; cdr3_nt: TGTGCCAGCTCGCCTCAATCCGGGACAGGGTTCTACGAGCAGTACTTC; cdr3_aa: CASSPQSGTGFYEQYF
v_call: TRBV29-1; j_call: TRBJ1-2; d_call: -; clone_size: -; cdr3_nt: TGCAGCGTCCTACGGGGACGAAACTATGGCTACACCTTC; cdr3_aa: CSVLRGRNYGYTF
v_call: TRBV6-2/TRBV6-3; j_call: TRBJ2-3; d_call: -; clone_size: few; cdr3_nt: TGTGCCAGCAGTTACTCGATATGGGCAGATACGCAGTATTTT; cdr3_aa: CASSYSIWADTQYF
v_call: TRBV5-1; j_call: TRBJ2-5; d_call: -; clone_size: -; cdr3_nt: TGCGCCAGCAGCTTGGGAGGGAGCGTACAAGAGACCCAGTACTTC; cdr3_aa: CASSLGGSVQETQYF
v_call: TRBV20-1; j_call: TRBJ1-5; d_call: -; clone_size: few; cdr3_nt: TGCAGTGCTAGTCAGTCGGGAGACCGTTATAGCAATCAGCCCCAGCATTTT; cdr3_aa: CSASQSGDRYSNQPQHF
v_call: TRBV12-3/TRBV12-4; j_call: TRBJ2-5; d_call: -; clone_size: -; cdr3_nt: TGTGCCAGTGGCGAGGGGCAAGGGACCCAGTACTTC; cdr3_aa: CASGEGQGTQYF
v_call: TRBV5-6; j_call: TRBJ1-4; d_call: TRBD1; clone_size: -; cdr3_nt: TGTGCCAGCAGCTTGGGGACAGGGGATTGGGCAACTAATGAAAAACTGTTTTTT; cdr3_aa: CASSLGTGDWATNEKLFF
v_call: TRBV14; j_call: TRBJ2-3; d_call: -; clone_size: -; cdr3_nt: TGTGCCAGCAGCCAAGATGGGGGAGTCACAGATACGCAGTATTTT; cdr3_aa: CASSQDGGVTDTQYF
v_call: TRBV12-3/TRBV12-4; j_call: TRBJ2-5; d_call: -; clone_size: -; cdr3_nt: TGTGCCAGCAGCCCACCGGGACGGGGACTGAGAGAGACCCAGTACTTC; cdr3_aa: CASSPPGRGLRETQYF
v_call: TRBV2; j_call: TRBJ2-3; d_call: TRBD2; clone_size: few; cdr3_nt: TGTGCCAGCAGGAGTCTTCTAGCGGGAGGTTCAGATACGCAGTATTTT; cdr3_aa: CASRSLLAGGSDTQYF
v_call: TRBV9; j_call: TRBJ2-1; d_call: -; clone_size: -; cdr3_nt: TGTGCCAGCAGCCCCGGCCAAGCAGTCTACAATGAGCAGTTCTTC; cdr3_aa: CASSPGQAVYNEQFF
v_call: TRBV6-1; j_call: TRBJ2-3; d_call: -; clone_size: few; cdr3_nt: TGTGCCAGCAGTGAAGACGGCGGTCATAGCACAGATACGCAGTATTTT; cdr3_aa: CASSEDGGHSTDTQYF
v_call: TRBV6-6; j_call: TRBJ2-7; d_call: -; clone_size: -; cdr3_nt: TGTGCCAGCAGTTACCCTTGGACCTACGAGCAGTACTTC; cdr3_aa: CASSYPWTYEQYF
v_call: TRBV7-3; j_call: TRBJ2-3; d_call: TRBD1; clone_size: -; cdr3_nt: TGTGCCAGCAGCTTAAGGGCAGGGGGCGATTCAGATACGCAGTATTTT; cdr3_aa: CASSLRAGGDSDTQYF
v_call: TRBV12-3/TRBV12-4; j_call: TRBJ1-4; d_call: TRBD1; clone_size: few; cdr3_nt: TGTGCCAGCAGTCCTGCAGGGGGCCTTAATGAAAAACTGTTTTTT; cdr3_aa: CASSPAGGLNEKLFF
v_call: TRBV5-1; j_call: TRBJ2-7; d_call: TRBD1; clone_size: -; cdr3_nt: TGCGCCAGCAGCTTGCGGACAGGGTTTATCTACGAGCAGTACTTC; cdr3_aa: CASSLRTGFIYEQYF
v_call: TRBV28; j_call: TRBJ1-5; d_call: -; clone_size: few; cdr3_nt: TGTGCCAGCAGCTCATATCAGCCCCAGCATTTT; cdr3_aa: CASSSYQPQHF
v_call: TRBV20-1; j_call: TRBJ2-2; d_call: TRBD2; clone_size: -; cdr3_nt: TGCAGTGTGGCTAGCGGACCCGAGGGGACCGGGGAGCTGTTTTTT; cdr3_aa: CSVASGPEGTGELFF
v_call: TRBV7-2; j_call: TRBJ2-6; d_call: -; clone_size: -; cdr3_nt: TGTGCCAGCAGCCTCAAGGGCCTCTCTGGGGCCAACGTCCTGACTTTC; cdr3_aa: CASSLKGLSGANVLTF
v_call: TRBV28; j_call: TRBJ1-5; d_call: -; clone_size: many; cdr3_nt: TGTGCCAGCAGTTTGAGGAATCAGCCCCAGCATTTT; cdr3_aa: CASSLRNQPQHF
v_call: TRBV29-1; j_call: TRBJ2-3; d_call: -; clone_size: few; cdr3_nt: TGCAGCGTTATAGCGGTAGGCACAGATACGCAGTATTTT; cdr3_aa: CSVIAVGTDTQYF
v_call: TRBV5-1; j_call: TRBJ2-1; d_call: TRBD2; clone_size: few; cdr3_nt: TGCGCCAGCAGCTTGGAAGTTCAAGCGGGAGGACAGCAGTTCTTC; cdr3_aa: CASSLEVQAGGQQFF
v_call: TRBV10-3; j_call: TRBJ2-1; d_call: -; clone_size: -; cdr3_nt: TGTGCCATCAGTGAGTCGAAGGGAACGCGGGATGAGCAGTTCTTC; cdr3_aa: CAISESKGTRDEQFF
v_call: TRBV5-1; j_call: TRBJ2-3; d_call: -; clone_size: -; cdr3_nt: TGCGCCAGCAGCTCAATACCGGACGGAGGAGATACGCAGTATTTT; cdr3_aa: CASSSIPDGGDTQYF
v_call: TRBV7-9; j_call: TRBJ2-1; d_call: -; clone_size: -; cdr3_nt: TGTGCCAGCCAAGTTGGTTCCTACAATGAGCAGTTCTTC; cdr3_aa: CASQVGSYNEQFF
v_call: TRBV3-1; j_call: TRBJ1-1; d_call: -; clone_size: -; cdr3_nt: TGTGCCAGCAGCCAAGTAGCAGGGGCTGAAGCTTTCTTT; cdr3_aa: CASSQVAGAEAFF
v_call: TRBV7-9; j_call: TRBJ1-1; d_call: TRBD1; clone_size: few; cdr3_nt: TGTGCCAGCAGCTTAGAGGGGGCGCTGGGCACTGAAGCTTTCTTT; cdr3_aa: CASSLEGALGTEAFF